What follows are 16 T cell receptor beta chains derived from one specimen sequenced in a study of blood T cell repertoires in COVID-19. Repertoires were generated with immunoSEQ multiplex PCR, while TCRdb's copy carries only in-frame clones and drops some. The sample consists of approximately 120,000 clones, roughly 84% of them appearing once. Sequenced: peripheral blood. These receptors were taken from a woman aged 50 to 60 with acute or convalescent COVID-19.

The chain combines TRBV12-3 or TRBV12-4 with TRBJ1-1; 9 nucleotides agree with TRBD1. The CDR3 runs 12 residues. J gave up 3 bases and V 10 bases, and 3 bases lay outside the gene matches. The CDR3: CATDRGDTEAFF. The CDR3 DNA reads TGTGCCACAGACAGGGGGGACACTGAAGCTTTCTTT.

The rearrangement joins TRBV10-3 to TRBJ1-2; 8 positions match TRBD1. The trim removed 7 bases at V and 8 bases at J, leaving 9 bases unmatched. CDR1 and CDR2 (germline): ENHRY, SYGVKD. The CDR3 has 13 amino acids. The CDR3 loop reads CAITTGALGGYTF. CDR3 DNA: TGTGCCATCACGACAGGGGCCCTCGGGGGCTACACCTTC.

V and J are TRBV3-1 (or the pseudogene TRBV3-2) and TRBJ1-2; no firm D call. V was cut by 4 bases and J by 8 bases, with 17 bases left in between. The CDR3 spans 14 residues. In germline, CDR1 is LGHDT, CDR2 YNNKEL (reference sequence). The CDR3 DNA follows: TGTGCCAGCAGCCCCGGATTGGAGGCGCAGGGCTACACCTTC. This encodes CASSPGLEAQGYTF.

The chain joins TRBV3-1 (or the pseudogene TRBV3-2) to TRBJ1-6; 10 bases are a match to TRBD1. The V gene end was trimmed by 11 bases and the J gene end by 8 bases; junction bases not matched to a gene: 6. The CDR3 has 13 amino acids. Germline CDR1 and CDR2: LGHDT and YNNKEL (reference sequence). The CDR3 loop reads CACRQGADSPLHF. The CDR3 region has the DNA TGTGCCTGCCGACAGGGGGCGGATTCACCCCTCCACTTT.

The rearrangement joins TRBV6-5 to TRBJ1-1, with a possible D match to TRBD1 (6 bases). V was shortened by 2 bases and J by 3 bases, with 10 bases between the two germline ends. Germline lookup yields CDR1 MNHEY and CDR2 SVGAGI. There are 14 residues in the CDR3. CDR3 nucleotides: TGTGCCAGCAGTTACCTACAGGGCGACACTGAAGCTTTCTTT. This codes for CASSYLQGDTEAFF.

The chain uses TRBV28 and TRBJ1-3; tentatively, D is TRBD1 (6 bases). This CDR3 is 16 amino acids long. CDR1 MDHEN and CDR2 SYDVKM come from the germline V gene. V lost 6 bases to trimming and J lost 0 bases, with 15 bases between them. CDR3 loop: CASSSGQLRSGNTIYF. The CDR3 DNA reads TGTGCCAGCAGCTCCGGACAGTTACGCTCTGGAAACACCATATATTTT.

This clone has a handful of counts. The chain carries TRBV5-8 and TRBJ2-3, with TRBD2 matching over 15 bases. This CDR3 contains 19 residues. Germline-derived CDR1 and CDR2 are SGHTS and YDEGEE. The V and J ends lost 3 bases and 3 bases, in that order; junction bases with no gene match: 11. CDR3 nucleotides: TGTGCCAGCAGCTCGGGACTAGCGGGGGGCGAGAGATTGACAGATACGCAGTATTTT. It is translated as CASSSGLAGGERLTDTQYF. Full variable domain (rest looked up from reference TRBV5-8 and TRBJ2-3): EAGVTQSPTHLIKTRGQQATLRCSPISGHTSVYWYQQALGLGLQFLLWYDEGEERNRGNFPPRFSGRQFPNYSSELNVNALELEDSALYLCASSSGLAGGERLTDTQYFGPGTRLTVL.

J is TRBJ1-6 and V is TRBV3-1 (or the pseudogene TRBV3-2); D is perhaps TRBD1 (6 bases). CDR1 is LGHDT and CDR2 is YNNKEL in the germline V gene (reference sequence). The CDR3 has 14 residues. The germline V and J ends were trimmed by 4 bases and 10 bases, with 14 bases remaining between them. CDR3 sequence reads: CASSLASGVSPLHF. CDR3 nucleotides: TGTGCCAGCAGCCTCGCGTCAGGGGTCTCACCCCTCCACTTT.

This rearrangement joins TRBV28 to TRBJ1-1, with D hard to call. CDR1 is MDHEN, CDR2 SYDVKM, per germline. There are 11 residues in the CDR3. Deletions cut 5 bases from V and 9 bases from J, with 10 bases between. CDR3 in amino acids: CASSLPAKAFF. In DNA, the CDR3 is TGTGCCAGCAGTCTTCCCGCTAAAGCTTTCTTT. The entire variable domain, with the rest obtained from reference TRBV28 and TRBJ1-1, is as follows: DVKVTQSSRYLVKRTGEKVFLECVQDMDHENMFWYRQDPGLGLRLIYFSYDVKMKEKGDIPEGYSVSREKKERFSLILESASTNQTSMYLCASSLPAKAFFGQGTRLTVV.

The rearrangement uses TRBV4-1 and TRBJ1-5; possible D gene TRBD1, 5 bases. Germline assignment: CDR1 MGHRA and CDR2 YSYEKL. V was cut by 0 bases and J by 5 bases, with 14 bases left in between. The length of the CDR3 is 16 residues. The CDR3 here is CASSQDPMGGYQPQHF. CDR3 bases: TGCGCCAGCAGCCAAGATCCGATGGGGGGTTATCAGCCCCAGCATTTT.

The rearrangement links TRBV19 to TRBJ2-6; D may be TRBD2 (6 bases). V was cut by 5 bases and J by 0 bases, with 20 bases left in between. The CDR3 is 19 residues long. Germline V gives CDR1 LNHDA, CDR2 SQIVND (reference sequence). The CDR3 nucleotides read TGTGCCAGTAGTCCCCGAGGTGGAGGGAAGGGCTCTGGGGCCAACGTCCTGACTTTC. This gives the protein CASSPRGGGKGSGANVLTF.

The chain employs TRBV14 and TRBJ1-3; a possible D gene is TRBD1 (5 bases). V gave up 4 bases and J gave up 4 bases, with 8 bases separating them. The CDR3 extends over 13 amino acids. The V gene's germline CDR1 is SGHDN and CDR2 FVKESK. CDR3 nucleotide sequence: TGTGCCAGCAGCCCCGGACAAGGAAACACCATATATTTT. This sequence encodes CASSPGQGNTIYF.

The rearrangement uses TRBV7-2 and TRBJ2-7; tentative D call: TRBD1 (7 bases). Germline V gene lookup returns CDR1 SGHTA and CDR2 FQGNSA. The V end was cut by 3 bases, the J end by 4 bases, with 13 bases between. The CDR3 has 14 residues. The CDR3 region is CASSLAGQRYEQYF. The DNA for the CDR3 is TGTGCCAGCAGCTTGGCGGGACAGAGATACGAGCAGTACTTC.

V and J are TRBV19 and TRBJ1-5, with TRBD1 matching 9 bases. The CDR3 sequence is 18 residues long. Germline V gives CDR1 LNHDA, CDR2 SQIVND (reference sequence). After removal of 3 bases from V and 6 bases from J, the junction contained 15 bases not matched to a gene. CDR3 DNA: TGTGCCAGTAGTATCTCCCAGGGACAGGGTTCGGGAACTCAGCCCCAGCATTTT. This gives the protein CASSISQGQGSGTQPQHF. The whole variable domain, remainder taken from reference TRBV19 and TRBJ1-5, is DGGITQSPKYLFRKEGQNVTLSCEQNLNHDAMYWYRQDPGQGLRLIYYSQIVNDFQKGDIAEGYSVSREKKESFPLTVTSAQKNPTAFYLCASSISQGQGSGTQPQHFGDGTRLSIL.

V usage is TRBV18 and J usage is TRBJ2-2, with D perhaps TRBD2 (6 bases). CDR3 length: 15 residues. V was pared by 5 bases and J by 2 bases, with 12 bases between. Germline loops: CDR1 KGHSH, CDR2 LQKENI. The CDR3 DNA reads TGTGCCAGCTCATCTAGCGACGGAAACACCGGGGAGCTGTTTTTT. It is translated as CASSSSDGNTGELFF.

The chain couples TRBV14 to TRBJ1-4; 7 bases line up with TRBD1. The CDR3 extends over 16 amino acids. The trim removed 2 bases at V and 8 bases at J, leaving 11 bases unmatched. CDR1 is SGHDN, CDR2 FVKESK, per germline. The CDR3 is CASSQIGQARGEKLFF. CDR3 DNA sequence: TGTGCCAGCAGCCAAATCGGACAGGCGCGGGGCGAAAAACTGTTTTTT.